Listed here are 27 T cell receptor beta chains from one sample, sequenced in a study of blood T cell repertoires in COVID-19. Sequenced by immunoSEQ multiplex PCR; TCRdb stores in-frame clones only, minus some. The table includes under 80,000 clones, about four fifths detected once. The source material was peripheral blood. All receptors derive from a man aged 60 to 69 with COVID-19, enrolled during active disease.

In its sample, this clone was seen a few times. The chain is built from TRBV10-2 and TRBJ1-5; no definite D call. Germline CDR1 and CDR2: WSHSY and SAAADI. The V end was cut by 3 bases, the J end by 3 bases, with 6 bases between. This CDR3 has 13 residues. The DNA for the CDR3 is TGCGCCAGCAGTGAAAACACCAATCAGCCCCAGCATTTT. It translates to CASSENTNQPQHF.

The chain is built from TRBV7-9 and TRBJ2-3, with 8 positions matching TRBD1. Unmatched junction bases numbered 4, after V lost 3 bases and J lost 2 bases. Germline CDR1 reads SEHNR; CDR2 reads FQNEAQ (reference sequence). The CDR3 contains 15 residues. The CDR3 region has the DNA TGTGCCAGCAGCTTGGTGACAGGGGTCACAGATACGCAGTATTTT. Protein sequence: CASSLVTGVTDTQYF.

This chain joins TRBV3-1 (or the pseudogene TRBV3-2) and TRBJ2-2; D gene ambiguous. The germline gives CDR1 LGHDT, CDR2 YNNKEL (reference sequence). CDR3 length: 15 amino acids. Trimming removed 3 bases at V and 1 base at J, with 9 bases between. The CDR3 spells CASSHPTENTGELFF. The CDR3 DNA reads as TGTGCCAGCAGCCACCCCACAGAGAACACCGGGGAGCTGTTTTTT.

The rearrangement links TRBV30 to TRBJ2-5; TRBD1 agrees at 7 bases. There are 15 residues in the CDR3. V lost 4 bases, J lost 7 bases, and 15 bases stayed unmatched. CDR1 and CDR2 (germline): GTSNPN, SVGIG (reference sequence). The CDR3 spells CAWNLLGTAESTQYF. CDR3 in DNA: TGTGCCTGGAACCTCTTGGGGACAGCCGAATCGACCCAGTACTTC.

In DNA, the CDR3 is TGTGCCAGCAGCGAAAGGAGCGGGAGGGCAGATACGCAGTATTTT. Its translation is CASSERSGRADTQYF. This sequence joins TRBV11-3 and TRBJ2-3; 10 bases are a match to TRBD2. CDR3 length: 15 residues. V trimming: 5 bases; J trimming: 4 bases; junction bases outside the gene matches: 6. Germline CDR1 is SGHNT and CDR2 is YENEEA.

The CDR3 nucleotides are TGTGCCAGCAGCAGACAGGAGAATACCGATGAGCAGTTCTTC. Encoded protein: CASSRQENTDEQFF. The V gene is TRBV5-4, the J gene TRBJ2-1; a weak D match, TRBD1 (6 bases). Trimming shortened V by 4 bases and J by 8 bases, and 16 bases separated the two germline ends. The CDR3 runs 14 residues. The V gene's germline CDR1 is SGHNT and CDR2 YYREEE (reference sequence).

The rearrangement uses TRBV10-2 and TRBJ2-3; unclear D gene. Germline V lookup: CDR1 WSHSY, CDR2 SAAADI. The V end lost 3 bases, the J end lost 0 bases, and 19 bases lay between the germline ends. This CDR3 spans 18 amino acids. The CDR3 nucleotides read TGCGCCAGCAGTGATTGGGCACCAACTCTCTCTAGCACAGATACGCAGTATTTT. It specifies CASSDWAPTLSSTDTQYF.

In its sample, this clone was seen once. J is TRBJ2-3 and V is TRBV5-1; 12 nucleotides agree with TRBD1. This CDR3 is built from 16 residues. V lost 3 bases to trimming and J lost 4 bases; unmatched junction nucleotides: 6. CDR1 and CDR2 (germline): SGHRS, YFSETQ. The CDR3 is CASSSGTGGTSDTQYF. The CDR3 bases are TGCGCCAGCAGCTCTGGGACAGGGGGCACGTCAGATACGCAGTATTTT.

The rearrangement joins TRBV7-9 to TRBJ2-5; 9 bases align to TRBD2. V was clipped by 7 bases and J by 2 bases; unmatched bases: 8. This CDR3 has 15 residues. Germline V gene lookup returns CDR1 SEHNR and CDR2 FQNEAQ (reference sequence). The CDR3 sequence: CASTIAGARQETQYF. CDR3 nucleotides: TGTGCCAGCACCATAGCGGGGGCCCGACAAGAGACCCAGTACTTC.

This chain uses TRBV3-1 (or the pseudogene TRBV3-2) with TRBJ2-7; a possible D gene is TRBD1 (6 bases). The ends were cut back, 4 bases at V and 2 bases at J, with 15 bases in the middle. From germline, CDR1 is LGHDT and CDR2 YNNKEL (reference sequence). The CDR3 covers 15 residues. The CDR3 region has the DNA TGTGCCAGCAGCCCGGATACGGGACATCCCTACGAGCAGTACTTC. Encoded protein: CASSPDTGHPYEQYF.

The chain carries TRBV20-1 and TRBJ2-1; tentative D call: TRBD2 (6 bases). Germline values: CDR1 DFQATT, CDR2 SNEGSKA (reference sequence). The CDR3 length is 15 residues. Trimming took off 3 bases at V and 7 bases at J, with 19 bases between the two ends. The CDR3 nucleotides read TGCAGTGCTAGTAAAGGCTTAGCGGTGATTAATGAGCAGTTCTTC. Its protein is CSASKGLAVINEQFF.

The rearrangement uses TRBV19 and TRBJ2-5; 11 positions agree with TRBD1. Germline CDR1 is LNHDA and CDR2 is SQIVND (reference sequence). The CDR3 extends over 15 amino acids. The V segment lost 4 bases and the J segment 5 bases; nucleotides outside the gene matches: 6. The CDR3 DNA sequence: TGTGCCAGTAGTACGCGGACAGGGGGCGAGGAGACCCAGTACTTC. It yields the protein CASSTRTGGEETQYF.

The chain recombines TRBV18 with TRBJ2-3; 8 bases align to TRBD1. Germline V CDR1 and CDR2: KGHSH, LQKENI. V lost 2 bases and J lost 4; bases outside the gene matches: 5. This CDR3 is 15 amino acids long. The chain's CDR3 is CASSPMRQGSDTQYF. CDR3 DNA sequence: TGTGCCAGCTCACCAATGAGACAGGGGTCAGATACGCAGTATTTT.

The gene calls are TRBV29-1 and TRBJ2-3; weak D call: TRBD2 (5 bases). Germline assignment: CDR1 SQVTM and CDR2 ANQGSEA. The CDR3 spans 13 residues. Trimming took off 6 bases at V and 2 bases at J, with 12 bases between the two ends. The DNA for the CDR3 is TGCAGCGTCGGGAAATCGAACACAGATACGCAGTATTTT. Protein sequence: CSVGKSNTDTQYF.

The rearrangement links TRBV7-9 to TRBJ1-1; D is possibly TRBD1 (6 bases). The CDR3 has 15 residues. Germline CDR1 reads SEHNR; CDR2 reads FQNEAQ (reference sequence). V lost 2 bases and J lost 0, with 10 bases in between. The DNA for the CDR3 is TGTGCCAGCAGCTTAAGACAGGATATGAACACTGAAGCTTTCTTT. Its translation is CASSLRQDMNTEAFF.

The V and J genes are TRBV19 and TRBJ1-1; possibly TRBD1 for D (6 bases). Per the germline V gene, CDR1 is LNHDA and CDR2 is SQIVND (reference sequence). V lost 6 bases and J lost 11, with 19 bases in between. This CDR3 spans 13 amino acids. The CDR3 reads CASSPRGPKFAFF. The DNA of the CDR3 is TGTGCCAGTAGCCCCAGGGGCCCTAAGTTCGCTTTCTTT.

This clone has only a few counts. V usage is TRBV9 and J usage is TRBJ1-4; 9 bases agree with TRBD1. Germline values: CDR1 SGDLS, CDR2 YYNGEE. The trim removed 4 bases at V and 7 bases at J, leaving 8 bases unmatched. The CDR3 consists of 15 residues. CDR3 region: CASSPRTGVGEKLFF. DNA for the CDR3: TGTGCCAGCAGCCCTCGGACAGGGGTGGGTGAAAAACTGTTTTTT. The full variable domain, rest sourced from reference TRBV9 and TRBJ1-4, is DSGVTQTPKHLITATGQRVTLRCSPRSGDLSVYWYQQSLDQGLQFLIQYYNGEERAKGNILERFSAQQFPDLHSELNLSSLELGDSALYFCASSPRTGVGEKLFFGSGTQLSVL.

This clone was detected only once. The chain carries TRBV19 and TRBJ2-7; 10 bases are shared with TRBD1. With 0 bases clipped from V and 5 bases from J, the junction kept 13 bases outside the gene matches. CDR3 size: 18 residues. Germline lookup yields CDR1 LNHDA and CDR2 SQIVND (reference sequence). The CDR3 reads CASSIDLGRGTGAHEQYF. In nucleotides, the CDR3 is TGTGCCAGTAGTATAGATCTCGGGAGAGGGACAGGGGCCCACGAGCAGTACTTC.

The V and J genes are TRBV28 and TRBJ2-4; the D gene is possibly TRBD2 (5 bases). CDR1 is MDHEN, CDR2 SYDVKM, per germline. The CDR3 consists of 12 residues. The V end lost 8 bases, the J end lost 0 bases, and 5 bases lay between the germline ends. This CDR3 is CASGLAKNIQYF. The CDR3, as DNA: TGTGCCAGCGGACTAGCCAAAAACATTCAGTACTTC.

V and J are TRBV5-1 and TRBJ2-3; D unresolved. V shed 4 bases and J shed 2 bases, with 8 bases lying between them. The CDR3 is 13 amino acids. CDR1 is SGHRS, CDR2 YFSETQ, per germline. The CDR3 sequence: CASSPGSTDTQYF. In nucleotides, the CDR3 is TGCGCCAGCAGCCCAGGATCCACAGATACGCAGTATTTT.

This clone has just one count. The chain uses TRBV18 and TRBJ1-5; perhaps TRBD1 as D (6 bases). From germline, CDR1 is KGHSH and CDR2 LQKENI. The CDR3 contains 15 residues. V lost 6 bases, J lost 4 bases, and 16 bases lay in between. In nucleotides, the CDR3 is TGTGCCAGCTCCCTTCAAGGGGGTTCGAATCAGCCCCAGCATTTT. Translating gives CASSLQGGSNQPQHF.

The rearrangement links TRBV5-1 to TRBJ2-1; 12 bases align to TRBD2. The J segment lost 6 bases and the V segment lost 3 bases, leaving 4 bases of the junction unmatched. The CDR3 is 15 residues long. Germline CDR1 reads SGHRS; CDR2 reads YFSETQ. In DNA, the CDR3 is TGCGCCAGCAGCTGGACTAGCGGGGACGCCAATGAGCAGTTCTTC. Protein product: CASSWTSGDANEQFF.

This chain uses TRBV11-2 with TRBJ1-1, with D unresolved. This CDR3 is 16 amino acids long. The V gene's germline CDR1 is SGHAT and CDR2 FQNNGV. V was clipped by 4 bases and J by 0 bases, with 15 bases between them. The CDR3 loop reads CASSSDQWAVNTEAFF. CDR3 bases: TGTGCCAGCAGCTCCGACCAATGGGCAGTGAACACTGAAGCTTTCTTT. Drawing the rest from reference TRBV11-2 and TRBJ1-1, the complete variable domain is EAGVAQSPRYKIIEKRQSVAFWCNPISGHATLYWYQQILGQGPKLLIQFQNNGVVDDSQLPKDRFSAERLKGVDSTLKIQPAKLEDSAVYLCASSSDQWAVNTEAFFGQGTRLTVV.

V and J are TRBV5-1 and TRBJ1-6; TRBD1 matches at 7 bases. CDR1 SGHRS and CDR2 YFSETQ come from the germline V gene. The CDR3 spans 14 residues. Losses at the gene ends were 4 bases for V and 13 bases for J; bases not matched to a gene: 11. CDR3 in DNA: TGCGCCAGCAGCAACGGACAGGTGGTAGCGCCCCTCCACTTT. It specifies CASSNGQVVAPLHF.

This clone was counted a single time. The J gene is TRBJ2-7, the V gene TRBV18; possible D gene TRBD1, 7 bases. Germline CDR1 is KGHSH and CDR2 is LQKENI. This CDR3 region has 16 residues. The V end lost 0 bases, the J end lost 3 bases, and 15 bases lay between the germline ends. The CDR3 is CASSPPWAGGNYEQYF. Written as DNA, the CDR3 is TGTGCCAGCTCACCACCTTGGGCAGGGGGGAACTACGAGCAGTACTTC. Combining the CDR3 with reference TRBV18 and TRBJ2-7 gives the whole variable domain NAGVMQNPRHLVRRRGQEARLRCSPMKGHSHVYWYRQLPEEGLKFMVYLQKENIIDESGMPKERFSAEFPKEGPSILRIQQVVRGDSAAYFCASSPPWAGGNYEQYFGPGTRLTVT.

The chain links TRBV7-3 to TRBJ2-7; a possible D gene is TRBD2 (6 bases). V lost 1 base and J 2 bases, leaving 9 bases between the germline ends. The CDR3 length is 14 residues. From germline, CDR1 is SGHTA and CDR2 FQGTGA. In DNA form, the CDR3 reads TGTGCCAGCAGCTTAAGCGGGAAAACCTACGAGCAGTACTTC. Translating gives CASSLSGKTYEQYF.

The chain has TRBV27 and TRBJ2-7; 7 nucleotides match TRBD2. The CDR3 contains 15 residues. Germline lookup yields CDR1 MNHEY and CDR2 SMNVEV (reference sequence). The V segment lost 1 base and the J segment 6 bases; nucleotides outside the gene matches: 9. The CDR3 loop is CASSLYVGGSSEQYF. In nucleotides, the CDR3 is TGTGCCAGCAGTTTATATGTAGGCGGGAGTAGCGAGCAGTACTTC.